This entry lists 9 T cell receptor beta chains sequenced from one sample in a study of shared clonotypes between healthy human individuals. TCRdb's copy holds only in-frame clones and misses some; the assay was immunoSEQ multiplex PCR. This table has approximately 2.5 million clones, approximately 90% appearing once. Sequencing was performed on naive CD4+ T cells sorted from blood. Subset specified: CD45RA+ positively selected. These receptors were collected from a man younger than 35 in good health.

This clone was seen a single time. The J gene is TRBJ2-4, the V gene TRBV11-2, with D possibly being TRBD1 (5 bases). The V end was cut by 2 bases, the J end by 0 bases, with 17 bases between. This CDR3 has 18 residues. CDR1 and CDR2 from the germline V gene are SGHAT and FQNNGV. CDR3: CASSLTGGRRLAKNIQYF. The CDR3, as DNA: TGTGCCAGCAGCTTAACAGGTGGCAGACGCTTAGCCAAAAACATTCAGTACTTC.

On this clone itself: The junction departs from the called germline gene at one end, perhaps through a read error. The V and J genes are TRBV13 and TRBJ1-6; 8 bases agree with TRBD1. Germline V gives CDR1 PRHDT, CDR2 FYEKMQ (reference sequence). This CDR3 spans 21 amino acids. The CDR3 sequence is CASSLSRRLMDRASDNSPLHF. In DNA form, the CDR3 reads TGTGCCAGCAGCCTATCGAGGCGATTGATGGACAGGGCCTCCGATAATTCACCCCTCCACTTT.

This chain uses TRBV6-1 with TRBJ2-7, with D maybe TRBD1 (6 bases). The V end was cut by 9 bases, the J end by 7 bases, with 13 bases between. CDR1 MNHNS and CDR2 SASEGT come from the germline V gene. This CDR3 has 11 amino acids. The CDR3, as DNA: TGTGCCAGTGCAGGGGATAGGGAGCAGTACTTC. This translates into CASAGDREQYF.

The chain links TRBV7-6 to TRBJ2-1, with D perhaps TRBD2 (7 bases). Germline-derived CDR1 and CDR2 are SGHVS and FNYEAQ. This CDR3 region has 17 residues. The V gene lost 5 bases and the J gene lost 7 bases, with 24 bases spanning the gap. The CDR3 DNA reads TGTGCCAGCAGCCCCCCCCCAGGGGAGGGGTTCGGGAATGAGCAGTTCTTC. It yields the protein CASSPPPGEGFGNEQFF.

The J gene is TRBJ1-6, the V gene TRBV7-2, with TRBD1 identical over 8 bases. CDR1 and CDR2 (germline): SGHTA, FQGNSA. J lost 10 bases, V lost 8 bases, and 10 bases had no gene match. The CDR3 is 14 residues long. CDR3 amino acids: CASALQGAQSPLHF. DNA of the CDR3: TGTGCCAGCGCCCTGCAGGGGGCTCAATCACCCCTCCACTTT.

The chain links TRBV10-3 to TRBJ2-7; 8 bases match TRBD1. CDR3 length: 13 residues. The germline V gene encodes CDR1 ENHRY and CDR2 SYGVKD. J gave up 4 bases and V 10 bases, and 9 bases lay outside the gene matches. CDR3 sequence: CATGQGQGYEQYF. CDR3 bases: TGTGCCACCGGGCAAGGACAGGGTTACGAGCAGTACTTC.

The V gene is TRBV5-1, the J gene TRBJ2-5; a possible D gene is TRBD2 (6 bases). The CDR3 length is 14 residues. Germline lookup yields CDR1 SGHRS and CDR2 YFSETQ. With 1 base removed from V and 0 bases from J, the gap between germline ends came to 7 bases. The CDR3 region has the DNA TGCGCCAGCAGCTTGAGGGACTACCAAGAGACCCAGTACTTC. The encoded protein is CASSLRDYQETQYF.

The chain carries TRBV7-2 and TRBJ1-1; D gene unclear. This CDR3 has 13 residues. The ends were cut back, 3 bases at V and 4 bases at J, with 9 bases in the middle. The germline CDR1 and CDR2 sequences are SGHTA and FQGNSA. CDR3: CASSFGVRTEAFF. The CDR3 DNA reads as TGTGCCAGCAGCTTCGGGGTCCGCACTGAAGCTTTCTTT.

This chain uses TRBV28 with TRBJ2-4; no reliable D call. The V gene's germline CDR1 is MDHEN and CDR2 SYDVKM. The CDR3 extends over 19 amino acids. Between the trimmed V and J ends, which lost 5 bases and 0 bases, there was a span of 23 bases. CDR3 in amino acids: CASSPVWPSQPGAKNIQYF. The CDR3 DNA reads TGTGCCAGCAGTCCCGTGTGGCCCTCCCAACCGGGAGCCAAAAACATTCAGTACTTC.